The clone carrying this TCR beta chain was seen more than once but under ten times. This sample stems from a study of patients and donors after allogeneic stem cell transplantation. TCRdb re-analysed the RT-PCR reads in MiXCR, keeping a single row per CDR3 protein. The table lists about 200,000 distinct CDR3 sequences, over 30% of them singletons, with around a tenth in the top ten. The receptor was isolated from a human donor who was either an allogeneic HSCT recipient or a stem cell or donor lymphocyte infusion donor (not recorded which). It is not recorded whose cells these are; they may come from a transplant donor. Sequencing input: blood, either unsorted or a sorted T cell fraction (not recorded which).

The CDR3 region has the DNA TGTGCCAGCTCACCCCAGGCAGATCGGGGGTTCTGGGGGTACGAGCAGTACTTC. This encodes CASSPQADRGFWGYEQYF. The chain links TRBV18 to TRBJ2-7; tentative D call: TRBD2 (6 bases). Germline CDR1 and CDR2: KGHSH and LQKENI. CDR3 length: 18 residues. The V end was cut by 3 bases, the J end by 4 bases, with 25 bases between.